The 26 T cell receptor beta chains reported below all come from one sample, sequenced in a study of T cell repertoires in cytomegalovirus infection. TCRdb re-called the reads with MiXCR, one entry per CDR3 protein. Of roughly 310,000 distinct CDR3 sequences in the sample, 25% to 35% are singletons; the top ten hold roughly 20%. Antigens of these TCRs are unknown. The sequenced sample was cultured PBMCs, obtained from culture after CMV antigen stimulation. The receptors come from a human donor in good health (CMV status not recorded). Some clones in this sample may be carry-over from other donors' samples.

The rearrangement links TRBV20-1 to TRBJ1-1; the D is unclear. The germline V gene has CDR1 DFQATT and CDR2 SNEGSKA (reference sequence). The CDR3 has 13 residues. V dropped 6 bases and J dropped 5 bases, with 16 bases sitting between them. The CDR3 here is CSASPAGWTEAFF. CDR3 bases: TGCAGTGCCAGCCCGGCGGGGTGGACTGAAGCTTTCTTT.

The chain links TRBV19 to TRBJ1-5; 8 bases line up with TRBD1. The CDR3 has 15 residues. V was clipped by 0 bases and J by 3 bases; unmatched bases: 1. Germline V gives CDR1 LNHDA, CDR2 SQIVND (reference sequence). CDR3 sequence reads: CASSIETGDNQPQHF. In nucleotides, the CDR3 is TGTGCCAGTAGTATAGAGACAGGGGACAATCAGCCCCAGCATTTT.

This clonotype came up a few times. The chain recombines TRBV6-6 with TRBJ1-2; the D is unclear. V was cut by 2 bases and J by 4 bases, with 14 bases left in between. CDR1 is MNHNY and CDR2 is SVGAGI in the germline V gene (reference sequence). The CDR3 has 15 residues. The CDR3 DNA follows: TGTGCCAGCAGTTACCTTCGCCAAGGGCCCTATGGCTACACCTTC. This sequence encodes CASSYLRQGPYGYTF.

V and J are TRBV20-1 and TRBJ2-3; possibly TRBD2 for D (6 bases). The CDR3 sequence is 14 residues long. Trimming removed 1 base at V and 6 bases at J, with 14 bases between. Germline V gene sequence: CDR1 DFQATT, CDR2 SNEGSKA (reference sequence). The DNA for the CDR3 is TGCAGTGCTAGAGTGAAGAGTAGCGGTGATACGCAGTATTTT. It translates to CSARVKSSGDTQYF.

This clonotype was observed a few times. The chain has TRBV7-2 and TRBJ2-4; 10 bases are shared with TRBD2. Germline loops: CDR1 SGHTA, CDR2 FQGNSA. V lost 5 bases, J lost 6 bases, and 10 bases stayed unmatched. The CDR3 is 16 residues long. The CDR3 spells CASSPPGLAETNIQYF. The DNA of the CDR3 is TGTGCCAGCAGCCCCCCCGGACTAGCGGAGACAAACATTCAGTACTTC.

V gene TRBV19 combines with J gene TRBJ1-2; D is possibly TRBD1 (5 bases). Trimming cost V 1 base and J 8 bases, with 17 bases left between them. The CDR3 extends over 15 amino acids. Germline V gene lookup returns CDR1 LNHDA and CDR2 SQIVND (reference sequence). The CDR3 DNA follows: TGTGCCAGTAGTATAGTTGACAGTCCTGCTATCGGCTACACCTTC. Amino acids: CASSIVDSPAIGYTF.

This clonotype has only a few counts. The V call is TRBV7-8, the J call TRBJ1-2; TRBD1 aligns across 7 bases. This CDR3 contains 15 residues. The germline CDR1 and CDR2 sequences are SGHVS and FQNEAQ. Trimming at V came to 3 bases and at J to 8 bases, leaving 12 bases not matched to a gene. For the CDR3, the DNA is TGTGCCAGCAGCTTTAGCTCGACAGGGATCGGAGGCTACACCTTC. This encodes CASSFSSTGIGGYTF.

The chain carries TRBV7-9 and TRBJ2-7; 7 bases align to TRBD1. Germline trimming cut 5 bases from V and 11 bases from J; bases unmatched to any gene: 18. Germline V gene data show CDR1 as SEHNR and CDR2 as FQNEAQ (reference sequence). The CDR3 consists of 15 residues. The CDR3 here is CASSLPRDRLRGEYF. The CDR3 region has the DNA TGTGCCAGCAGCCTCCCCAGGGACAGACTACGAGGGGAGTACTTC.

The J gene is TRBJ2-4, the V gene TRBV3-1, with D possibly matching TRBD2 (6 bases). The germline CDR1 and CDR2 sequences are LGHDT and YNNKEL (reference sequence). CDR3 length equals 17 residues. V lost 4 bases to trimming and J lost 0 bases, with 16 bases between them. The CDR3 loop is CASSPFGGNLAKNIQYF. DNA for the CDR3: TGTGCCAGCAGCCCCTTTGGGGGGAATTTAGCCAAAAACATTCAGTACTTC.

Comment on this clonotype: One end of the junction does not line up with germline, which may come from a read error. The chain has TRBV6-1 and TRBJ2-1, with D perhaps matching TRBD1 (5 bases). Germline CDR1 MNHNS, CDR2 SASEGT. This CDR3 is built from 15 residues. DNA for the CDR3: TGTGCCAGCAGCGAAGGGGCAGATTCCTACAATGAGCAGTTCTTC. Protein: CASSEGADSYNEQFF.

For the CDR3, the DNA is TGTGCCAGCAGCTTAGTTCGGTGTGAGCAGTACTTC. It encodes CASSLVRCEQYF. The chain is built from TRBV7-4 and TRBJ2-7; D is undetermined. Germline assignment: CDR1 SGHVT and CDR2 SQSDAQ. Trimming left V 1 base short and J 7 bases short, with 8 bases between. The CDR3 runs 12 residues.

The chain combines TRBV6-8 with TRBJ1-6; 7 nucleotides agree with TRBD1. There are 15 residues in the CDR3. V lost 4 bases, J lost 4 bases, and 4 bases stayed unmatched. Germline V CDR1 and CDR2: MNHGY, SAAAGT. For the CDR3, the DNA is TGTGCCAGCAGTTTTTCGGGACAGTATAATTCACCCCTCCACTTT. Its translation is CASSFSGQYNSPLHF.

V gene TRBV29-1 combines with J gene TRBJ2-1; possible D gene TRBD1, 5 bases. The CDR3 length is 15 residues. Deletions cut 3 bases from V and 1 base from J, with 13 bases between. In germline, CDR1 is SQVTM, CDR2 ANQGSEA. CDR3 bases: TGCAGCGTTGAGGGTTTTAGGGGTTCCTACAATGAGCAGTTCTTC. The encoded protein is CSVEGFRGSYNEQFF.

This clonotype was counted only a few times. The CDR3 sequence is CASSLARGSGYTF. The CDR3 coding sequence is TGTGCCAGCAGTTTAGCCAGGGGAAGCGGCTACACCTTC. This chain joins TRBV12-3 or TRBV12-4 and TRBJ1-2, with D tentatively TRBD1 (6 bases). The CDR3 covers 13 residues. Between the trimmed V and J ends, which lost 0 bases and 8 bases, there was a span of 10 bases.

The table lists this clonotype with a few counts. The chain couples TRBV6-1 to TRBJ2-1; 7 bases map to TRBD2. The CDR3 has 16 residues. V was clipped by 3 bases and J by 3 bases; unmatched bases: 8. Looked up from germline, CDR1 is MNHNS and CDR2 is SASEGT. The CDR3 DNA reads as TGTGCCAGCAGTGACACCCTAGCGGTCCTCTACAATGAGCAGTTCTTC. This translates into CASSDTLAVLYNEQFF.

The CDR3 bases are TGTGCCAGCAGCTTAGAGGGGGCCGTTAGCAATCAGCCCCAGCATTTT. As protein: CASSLEGAVSNQPQHF. The chain joins TRBV7-8 to TRBJ1-5, with 7 bases identical to TRBD1. Per germline, CDR1 SGHVS and CDR2 FQNEAQ. Germline trimming cut 1 base from V and 0 bases from J; bases unmatched to any gene: 3. The CDR3 covers 16 residues.

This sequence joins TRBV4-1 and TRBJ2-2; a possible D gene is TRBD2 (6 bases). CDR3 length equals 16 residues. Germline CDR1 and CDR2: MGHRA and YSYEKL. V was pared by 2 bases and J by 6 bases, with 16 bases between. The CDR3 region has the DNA TGCGCCAGCAGCCAAACGTCCGGGACTGACTCCGGGGAGCTGTTTTTT. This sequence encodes CASSQTSGTDSGELFF.

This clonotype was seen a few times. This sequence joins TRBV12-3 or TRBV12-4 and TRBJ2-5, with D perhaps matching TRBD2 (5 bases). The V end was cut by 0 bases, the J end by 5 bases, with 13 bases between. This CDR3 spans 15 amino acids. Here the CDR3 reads CASSLALRTQETQYF. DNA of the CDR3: TGTGCCAGCAGTTTAGCGCTGAGGACTCAGGAGACCCAGTACTTC.

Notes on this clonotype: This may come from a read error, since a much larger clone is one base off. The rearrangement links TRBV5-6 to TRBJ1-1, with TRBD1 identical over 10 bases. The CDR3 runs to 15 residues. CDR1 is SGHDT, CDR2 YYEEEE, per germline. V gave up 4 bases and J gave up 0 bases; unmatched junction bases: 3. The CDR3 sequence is CASSTGTGVNTEAFF. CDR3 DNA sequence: TGTGCCAGCAGCACGGGGACAGGGGTGAACACTGAAGCTTTCTTT.

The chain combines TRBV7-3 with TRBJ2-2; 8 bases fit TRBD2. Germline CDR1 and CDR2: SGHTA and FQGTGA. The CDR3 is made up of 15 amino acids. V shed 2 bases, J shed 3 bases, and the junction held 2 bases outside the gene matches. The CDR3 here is CASSLGTSYTGELFF. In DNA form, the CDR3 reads TGTGCCAGCAGCTTAGGGACTAGTTACACCGGGGAGCTGTTTTTT.

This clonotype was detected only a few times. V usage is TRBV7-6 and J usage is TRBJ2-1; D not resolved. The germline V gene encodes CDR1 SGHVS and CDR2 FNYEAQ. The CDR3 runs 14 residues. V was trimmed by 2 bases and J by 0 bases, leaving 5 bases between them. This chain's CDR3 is CASSLTSSYNEQFF. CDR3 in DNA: TGTGCCAGCAGCTTAACGAGCTCCTACAATGAGCAGTTCTTC.

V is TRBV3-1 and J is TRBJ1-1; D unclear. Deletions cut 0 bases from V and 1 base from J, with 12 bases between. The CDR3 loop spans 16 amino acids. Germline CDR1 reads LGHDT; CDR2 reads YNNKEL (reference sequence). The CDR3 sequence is CASSQEGQVTNTEAFF. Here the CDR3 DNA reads TGTGCCAGCAGCCAAGAAGGTCAGGTGACGAACACTGAAGCTTTCTTT.

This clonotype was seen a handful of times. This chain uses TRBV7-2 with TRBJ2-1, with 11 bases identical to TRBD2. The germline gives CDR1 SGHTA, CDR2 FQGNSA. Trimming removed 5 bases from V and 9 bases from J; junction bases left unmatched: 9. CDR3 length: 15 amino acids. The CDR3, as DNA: TGTGCCAGCAGCCTTACTAGCGGGAGAGTAAGTGAGCAGTTCTTC. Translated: CASSLTSGRVSEQFF.

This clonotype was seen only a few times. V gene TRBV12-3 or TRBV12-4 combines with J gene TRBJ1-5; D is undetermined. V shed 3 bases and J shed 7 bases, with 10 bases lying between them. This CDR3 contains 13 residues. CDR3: CASSLQVQQPQHF. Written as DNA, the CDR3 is TGTGCCAGCAGTTTGCAGGTACAACAGCCCCAGCATTTT.

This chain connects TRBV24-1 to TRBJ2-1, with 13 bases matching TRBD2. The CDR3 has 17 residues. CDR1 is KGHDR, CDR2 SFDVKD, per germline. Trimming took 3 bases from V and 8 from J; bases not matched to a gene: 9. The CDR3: CATSDRRTSGSADEQFF. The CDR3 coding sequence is TGTGCCACCAGTGATCGCAGGACTAGCGGGAGTGCGGATGAGCAGTTCTTC.

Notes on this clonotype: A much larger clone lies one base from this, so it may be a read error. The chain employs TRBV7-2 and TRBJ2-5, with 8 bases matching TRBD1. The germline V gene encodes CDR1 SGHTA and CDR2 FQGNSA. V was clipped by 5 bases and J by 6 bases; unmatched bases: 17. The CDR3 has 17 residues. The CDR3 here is CASSTQRRAGGLKTQYF. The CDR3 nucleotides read TGTGCCAGCAGCACCCAACGTCGGGCAGGGGGCTTGAAGACCCAGTACTTC.